Below are 11 T cell receptor beta chains sequenced from a single sample in a study of blood T cells in healthy people across ages. Then a second PCR, running roughly 7 to 11 cycles, was carried out with a sample-barcoded 5' primer and a J-beta primer mix. TCRdb re-analysed the 5' RACE reads in MiXCR, keeping a single row per CDR3 protein. The profile shows about 650,000 distinct CDR3 sequences, 40% to 65% of them singletons. Sequenced material: blood. The receptor set was obtained from a woman of 80 years or more in good health.

A remark on this clonotype: Since a much larger clone is just one base distant, this may be a read error. CDR3 nucleotide sequence: TGCAGTGCTATTAGTTCCCACAGGGGAATCTCCTACAATGAGCAGTACTTC. Encoded protein: CSAISSHRGISYNEQYF. The J gene is TRBJ2-7, the V gene TRBV20-1; the match to TRBD1 covers 7 bases. V dropped 4 bases and J dropped 7; count of bases not matched to a gene: 22. Germline V lookup: CDR1 DFQATT, CDR2 SNEGSKA (reference sequence). The CDR3 has 17 amino acids.

This clonotype was observed many times. The V call is TRBV2, the J call TRBJ2-3; D is undetermined. This CDR3 is 15 amino acids long. Germline values: CDR1 SNHLY, CDR2 FYNNEI. V was clipped by 4 bases and J by 2 bases, with 13 bases between them. The CDR3 coding sequence is TGTGCCAGCAGTGGGAGAGGCCCCCCCACAGATACGCAGTATTTT. It is translated as CASSGRGPPTDTQYF.

This clonotype was seen a few times. The junction departs from the called germline gene at one end, perhaps through a read error. V is TRBV13 and J is TRBJ2-7; a possible D gene is TRBD1 (5 bases). Germline lookup yields CDR1 PRHDT and CDR2 FYEKMQ (reference sequence). The CDR3 totals 14 residues. The CDR3 region is CASSYALTAYERYF. The CDR3 DNA sequence: TGTGCCAGCAGCTACGCCCTGACAGCCTACGAGCGGTACTTC.

The V gene is TRBV10-3, the J gene TRBJ2-1; tentative D call: TRBD2 (7 bases). Trimming pared 6 bases from V and 3 bases from J, leaving 15 bases between. There are 15 residues in the CDR3. The germline V gene has CDR1 ENHRY and CDR2 SYGVKD. The CDR3, as DNA: TGTGCCATCAGCGAGGGGGAGGGCTACTACAATGAGCAGTTCTTC. Amino acids: CAISEGEGYYNEQFF.

The V gene is TRBV20-1, the J gene TRBJ1-2; 7 bases line up with TRBD1. V shed 4 bases, J shed 7 bases, and the junction held 6 bases outside the gene matches. Germline V lookup: CDR1 DFQATT, CDR2 SNEGSKA (reference sequence). This CDR3 spans 12 amino acids. The CDR3: CSATRDSLGYTF. CDR3 in DNA: TGCAGTGCTACTAGGGACAGTCTTGGCTACACCTTC.

This clonotype was seen many times. The chain has TRBV20-1 and TRBJ1-5; weak D call: TRBD1 (6 bases). Per the germline V gene, CDR1 is DFQATT and CDR2 is SNEGSKA (reference sequence). Trimming took off 5 bases at V and 1 base at J, with 12 bases between the two ends. The CDR3 runs 14 residues. CDR3 DNA sequence: TGCAGTGCTGGTTTGGGGGCAAGCAATCAGCCCCAGCATTTT. Protein product: CSAGLGASNQPQHF.

The V call is TRBV5-1, the J call TRBJ1-2; a possible D gene is TRBD1 (5 bases). The germline V and J ends were trimmed by 4 bases and 6 bases, with 13 bases remaining between them. The CDR3 is made up of 13 amino acids. Germline values: CDR1 SGHRS, CDR2 YFSETQ. CDR3 sequence reads: CASSTGERHGYTF. DNA for the CDR3: TGCGCCAGCAGCACAGGAGAGCGGCATGGCTACACCTTC.

The chain has TRBV30 and TRBJ2-3; either TRBD1 or TRBD2 may fit D (5 bases each). The CDR3 is made up of 12 amino acids. Trimming left V 4 bases short and J 5 bases short, with 10 bases between. The germline V gene encodes CDR1 GTSNPN and CDR2 SVGIG (reference sequence). CDR3: CAWTGTLDTQYF. The CDR3 region has the DNA TGTGCCTGGACCGGGACCTTAGATACGCAGTATTTT. Using reference TRBV30 and TRBJ2-3 for the parts outside the CDR3, the full variable domain is SQTIHQWPATLVQPVGSPLSLECTVEGTSNPNLYWYRQAAGRGLQLLFYSVGIGQISSEVPQNLSASRPQDRQFILSSKKLLLSDSGFYLCAWTGTLDTQYFGPGTRLTVL.

This clonotype was observed once. J is TRBJ1-5 and V is TRBV7-9, with a weak D call TRBD1 (5 bases). Germline CDR1 SEHNR, CDR2 FQNEAQ (reference sequence). The CDR3 totals 14 residues. The V end was cut by 3 bases, the J end by 2 bases, with 8 bases between. CDR3 nucleotide sequence: TGTGCCAGCAGCTTTTCGACAGGCAATCAGCCCCAGCATTTT. Translation gives CASSFSTGNQPQHF. Together with reference TRBV7-9 and TRBJ1-5, the CDR3 gives the full variable domain: DTGVSQNPRHKITKRGQNVTFRCDPISEHNRLYWYRQTLGQGPEFLTYFQNEAQLEKSRLLSDRFSAERPKGSFSTLEIQRTEQGDSAMYLCASSFSTGNQPQHFGDGTRLSIL.

The chain couples TRBV7-6 to TRBJ2-5; a possible D gene is TRBD1 (5 bases). The CDR3 runs 16 residues. Germline CDR1 reads SGHVS; CDR2 reads FNYEAQ. V shed 1 base and J shed 2 bases, with 14 bases lying between them. CDR3 nucleotides: TGTGCCAGCAGCTTAGGGTCCGGGTCAGGGCAAGAGACCCAGTACTTC. Translated: CASSLGSGSGQETQYF.

This sequence joins TRBV4-3 and TRBJ2-4; D is possibly TRBD1 (6 bases). The end of the DNA aligns better with TRBJ2-7, so the J call may be wrong. Germline V lookup: CDR1 LGHNA, CDR2 YSLEER. This CDR3 is built from 14 residues. CDR3 loop: CASSRQGKDYEQYF. For the CDR3, the DNA is TGCGCCAGCAGCCGCCAGGGGAAAGATTACGAGCAGTACTTC.